A selection of T cell receptor beta chains follows, all from one sample in a study of T-cell reconstitution after alpha-beta-depleted transplantation in children. TCRdb itself ran the PCR reads through MiXCR, one entry per CDR3 protein. The table lists 700,000 to 950,000 distinct CDR3 sequences, under 20% of them singletons. The specimen comprised PBMCs, mostly from graft donor cells, sampled 360 days after TCRalphabeta/CD19-depleted stem cell transplant. The receptors derive from a male patient younger than 18 who had a stem cell transplant for acute lymphoblastic leukemia, so the T cells may come from the graft donor. CDR3s include the opening cysteine and the closing phenylalanine or tryptophan. D genes are given only for firm matches. The listing skips clone size in some rows; elsewhere it reads once, few, many or a size class.

j_call | v_call | cdr3_length | d_call | clone_size | cdr3_nt | cdr3_aa
TRBJ2-2 | TRBV29-1 | 12 | . | few | TGCAGCGGACGACTCATTGGCGGGGAGCTGTTTTTT | CSGRLIGGELFF
TRBJ2-5 | TRBV6-1 | 14 | TRBD1 | few | TGTGCCAGCAGCGCCAGGACAGGGCGAGAGACCCAGTACTTC | CASSARTGRETQYF
TRBJ1-2 | TRBV27 | 15 | . | . | TGTGCCAGCAGCGAAGAGGGAGGATCGGTCTATGGCTACACCTTC | CASSEEGGSVYGYTF
TRBJ1-5 | TRBV20-1 | 12 | . | . | TGCAGTGCTACACAGGGCACTCAGCCCCAGCATTTT | CSATQGTQPQHF
TRBJ2-1 | TRBV2 | 16 | TRBD2 | . | TGTGCCAGCAGTGCGACTAGCGGGAGTATAAACAATGAGCAGTTCTTC | CASSATSGSINNEQFF
TRBJ2-2 | TRBV5-1 | 15 | . | many | TGCGCCAGCAGCTTGGTTGGTCGGAACACCGGGGAGCTGTTTTTT | CASSLVGRNTGELFF
TRBJ2-2 | TRBV7-8 | 16 | . | few | TGTGCCAGCAGCCGACGAGGGGACGAGAACACCGGGGAGCTGTTTTTT | CASSRRGDENTGELFF
TRBJ2-5 | TRBV29-1 | 14 | . | . | TGCAGCGTTGGTGGGGTCCCAGATCAAGAGACCCAGTACTTC | CSVGGVPDQETQYF
TRBJ2-1 | TRBV5-1 | 11 | . | . | TGCGCCAGCAGCTTGGGGGGAGTACCGTTCTTC | CASSLGGVPFF
TRBJ2-5 | TRBV12-3/TRBV12-4 | 16 | . | many | TGTGCCAGCAGTTTTGGGGGGGCGCGGGCCCAAGAGACCCAGTACTTC | CASSFGGARAQETQYF
TRBJ2-1 | TRBV4-1 | 16 | . | few | TGCGCCAGCAGCCCCAGTGGGGGTCTTGGGGGGTATGAGCAGTTCTTC | CASSPSGGLGGYEQFF
TRBJ2-1 | TRBV12-3/TRBV12-4 | 22 | TRBD2 | few | TGTGCCAGCAGTTTGTGGGTACACAAGGGACTAGCGGGAGGGATTATCTACAATGAGCAGTTCTTC | CASSLWVHKGLAGGIIYNEQFF
TRBJ1-1 | TRBV5-1 | 14 | . | . | TGCGCCAGCACCCGGGGCGGTGAGGGCACTGAAGCTTTCTTT | CASTRGGEGTEAFF
TRBJ2-1 | TRBV3-1 | 12 | . | . | TGTGCCAGCAGCTACGAGTACAATGAGCAGTTCTTC | CASSYEYNEQFF